A selection of T cell receptor beta chains follows, all from one sample in a study of early T cells in non-severe SARS-CoV-2 infection. TCRdb reprocessed the 5' RACE reads with MiXCR, giving one entry per CDR3 protein. Of just under 65,000 distinct CDR3 sequences in the sample, roughly 9% were seen once. The sequencing here drew on whole blood, taken at baseline. These receptors all stem from an adult who was a healthcare worker with PCR-confirmed SARS-CoV-2 infection or an uninfected control (not recorded which). The CDR3 runs from the conserved cysteine through the conserved F or W. Each record gives: clone size, J gene, D gene, V gene, CDR3 protein, CDR3 DNA. The D gene is left open where the match is weak. Some rows have no size entry. The others give once, few or many, or a class for an expanded clone.

abundance: few; j_gene: TRBJ2-7; d_gene: TRBD1; v_gene: TRBV24-1; CDR3aa: CATSDPGQGSYEQYF; CDR3nt: TGTGCCACCAGTGATCCAGGACAGGGGTCCTACGAGCAGTACTTC
abundance: -; j_gene: TRBJ1-1; d_gene: -; v_gene: TRBV12-3/TRBV12-4; CDR3aa: CASSLFNTEAFF; CDR3nt: TGTGCCAGCAGTTTATTCAACACTGAAGCTTTCTTT
abundance: many; j_gene: TRBJ2-1; d_gene: TRBD1; v_gene: TRBV5-1; CDR3aa: CASSLFTGGDEQFF; CDR3nt: TGCGCCAGCAGCTTATTTACAGGGGGCGATGAGCAGTTCTTC
abundance: few; j_gene: TRBJ1-4; d_gene: TRBD1; v_gene: TRBV18; CDR3aa: CASSPDRANNEKLFF; CDR3nt: TGTGCCAGCTCACCGGACAGGGCCAATAATGAAAAACTGTTTTTT
abundance: few; j_gene: TRBJ2-1; d_gene: -; v_gene: TRBV7-3; CDR3aa: CASSLTNEQFF; CDR3nt: TGTGCCAGCAGCTTAACCAATGAGCAGTTCTTC
abundance: many; j_gene: TRBJ2-1; d_gene: TRBD1; v_gene: TRBV27; CDR3aa: CASSLSGTGNEQFF; CDR3nt: TGTGCCAGCAGTTTATCCGGGACAGGCAATGAGCAGTTCTTC
abundance: -; j_gene: TRBJ1-1; d_gene: -; v_gene: TRBV10-1; CDR3aa: CASKRTENTEAFF; CDR3nt: TGCGCCAGCAAAAGGACAGAGAACACTGAAGCTTTCTTT
abundance: many; j_gene: TRBJ1-2; d_gene: -; v_gene: TRBV5-4; CDR3aa: CASSFDDSPYGYTF; CDR3nt: TGTGCCAGCAGCTTTGACGACAGCCCCTATGGCTACACCTTC
abundance: -; j_gene: TRBJ2-1; d_gene: TRBD2; v_gene: TRBV11-2; CDR3aa: CASSGLAGVLEQFF; CDR3nt: TGTGCCAGCAGTGGGCTAGCGGGAGTACTTGAGCAGTTCTTC
abundance: -; j_gene: TRBJ2-3; d_gene: -; v_gene: TRBV15; CDR3aa: CATSRARTAFLTDTQYF; CDR3nt: TGTGCCACCAGCAGAGCTAGGACAGCCTTCCTCACAGATACGCAGTATTTT
abundance: -; j_gene: TRBJ2-3; d_gene: -; v_gene: TRBV10-3; CDR3aa: CAGSWGLNDTQYF; CDR3nt: TGTGCCGGATCGTGGGGACTCAATGATACGCAGTATTTT
abundance: few; j_gene: TRBJ1-4; d_gene: -; v_gene: TRBV6-2/TRBV6-3; CDR3aa: CASRRGDPTNEKLFF; CDR3nt: TGTGCCAGCCGGAGGGGGGACCCAACTAATGAAAAACTGTTTTTT
abundance: -; j_gene: TRBJ2-1; d_gene: TRBD2; v_gene: TRBV20-1; CDR3aa: CSASKLAGGVNEQFF; CDR3nt: TGCAGTGCTAGCAAACTAGCGGGTGGGGTCAATGAGCAGTTCTTC
abundance: many; j_gene: TRBJ2-2; d_gene: TRBD2; v_gene: TRBV6-4; CDR3aa: CASSSGSTGELFF; CDR3nt: TGTGCCAGCAGTAGCGGGAGCACCGGGGAGCTGTTTTTT
abundance: few; j_gene: TRBJ2-1; d_gene: TRBD1; v_gene: TRBV2; CDR3aa: CASAMGQGQQFF; CDR3nt: TGTGCCAGCGCCATGGGACAGGGCCAGCAGTTCTTC
abundance: -; j_gene: TRBJ2-3; d_gene: TRBD2; v_gene: TRBV11-2; CDR3aa: CASSPTSGRAAQYF; CDR3nt: TGTGCCAGCAGCCCCACTAGCGGGAGGGCTGCGCAGTATTTT
abundance: few; j_gene: TRBJ2-2; d_gene: -; v_gene: TRBV4-3; CDR3aa: CASSQDLREPGELFF; CDR3nt: TGCGCCAGCAGCCAAGATTTAAGGGAGCCCGGGGAGCTGTTTTTT
abundance: -; j_gene: TRBJ2-7; d_gene: TRBD1; v_gene: TRBV5-4; CDR3aa: CASSLVETGLDEQYF; CDR3nt: TGTGCCAGCAGCTTAGTCGAGACAGGGCTTGACGAGCAGTACTTC
abundance: few; j_gene: TRBJ2-2; d_gene: -; v_gene: TRBV9; CDR3aa: CASSVGHTGELFF; CDR3nt: TGTGCCAGCAGCGTGGGACACACCGGGGAGCTGTTTTTT
abundance: many; j_gene: TRBJ2-1; d_gene: TRBD2; v_gene: TRBV7-6; CDR3aa: CASSLMAGGLNEQFF; CDR3nt: TGTGCCAGCAGCTTAATGGCGGGAGGATTGAATGAGCAGTTCTTC
abundance: many; j_gene: TRBJ1-2; d_gene: -; v_gene: TRBV7-3; CDR3aa: CASSNDNYNGYTF; CDR3nt: TGTGCCAGCAGCAATGACAACTATAATGGCTACACCTTC
abundance: few; j_gene: TRBJ2-5; d_gene: -; v_gene: TRBV5-1; CDR3aa: CASSAGLSQETQYF; CDR3nt: TGCGCCAGCAGCGCCGGACTGAGCCAAGAGACCCAGTACTTC
abundance: few; j_gene: TRBJ1-1; d_gene: TRBD1; v_gene: TRBV2; CDR3aa: CASSVDRQTEAFF; CDR3nt: TGTGCCAGCAGTGTGGACAGGCAGACTGAAGCTTTCTTT
abundance: -; j_gene: TRBJ1-1; d_gene: -; v_gene: TRBV29-1; CDR3aa: CSVGNSRTEAFF; CDR3nt: TGCAGCGTTGGCAACTCCCGCACTGAAGCTTTCTTT
abundance: many; j_gene: TRBJ2-3; d_gene: TRBD2; v_gene: TRBV7-2; CDR3aa: CASSLPMGGRLADTQYF; CDR3nt: TGTGCCAGCAGCCTCCCCATGGGCGGGAGGTTGGCAGATACGCAGTATTTT
abundance: few; j_gene: TRBJ2-7; d_gene: TRBD2; v_gene: TRBV12-5; CDR3aa: CASGPRGAGGPTYEQYF; CDR3nt: TGTGCTAGTGGCCCCCGGGGAGCGGGAGGCCCTACCTACGAGCAGTACTTC
abundance: -; j_gene: TRBJ1-5; d_gene: -; v_gene: TRBV30; CDR3aa: CAWSFQGNQPQHF; CDR3nt: TGTGCCTGGAGTTTTCAAGGCAATCAGCCCCAGCATTTT
abundance: -; j_gene: TRBJ2-7; d_gene: TRBD2; v_gene: TRBV5-1; CDR3aa: CASGSGWLAVDEQYF; CDR3nt: TGCGCCAGCGGATCTGGCTGGCTAGCGGTGGACGAGCAGTACTTC
abundance: few; j_gene: TRBJ1-6; d_gene: -; v_gene: TRBV5-5; CDR3aa: CASSLTTEDSPLHF; CDR3nt: TGTGCCAGCAGCTTGACGACAGAGGATTCACCCCTCCACTTT
abundance: -; j_gene: TRBJ2-7; d_gene: TRBD1; v_gene: TRBV25-1; CDR3aa: CASSDPGTAAYEQYF; CDR3nt: TGTGCCAGCAGTGACCCCGGGACAGCTGCCTACGAGCAGTACTTC
abundance: many; j_gene: TRBJ2-6; d_gene: TRBD2; v_gene: TRBV5-1; CDR3aa: CASSPDGGKGANVLTF; CDR3nt: TGCGCCAGCAGCCCAGACGGGGGGAAAGGGGCCAACGTCCTGACTTTC
abundance: many; j_gene: TRBJ2-2; d_gene: -; v_gene: TRBV24-1; CDR3aa: CATTFQGHLTGELFF; CDR3nt: TGTGCCACCACTTTCCAAGGGCATCTTACCGGGGAGCTGTTTTTT
abundance: -; j_gene: TRBJ2-1; d_gene: TRBD2; v_gene: TRBV12-3/TRBV12-4; CDR3aa: CASSFRWASGTSYNEQFF; CDR3nt: TGTGCCAGCAGTTTTCGCTGGGCTAGCGGGACCTCATACAATGAGCAGTTCTTC
abundance: few; j_gene: TRBJ2-3; d_gene: TRBD1; v_gene: TRBV24-1; CDR3aa: CATSDRQGSSTDTQYF; CDR3nt: TGTGCCACCAGTGATCGACAGGGAAGCAGCACAGATACGCAGTATTTT
abundance: many; j_gene: TRBJ1-1; d_gene: TRBD1; v_gene: TRBV24-1; CDR3aa: CATSDFPRDRGRAFF; CDR3nt: TGTGCCACCAGTGATTTTCCCCGGGACAGGGGGCGAGCTTTCTTT
abundance: few; j_gene: TRBJ2-1; d_gene: -; v_gene: TRBV11-2; CDR3aa: CASSFKRLGLDEQFF; CDR3nt: TGTGCCAGCAGCTTTAAGCGACTAGGCCTGGATGAGCAGTTCTTC
abundance: few; j_gene: TRBJ1-2; d_gene: -; v_gene: TRBV3-1; CDR3aa: CASSQDRVRYTF; CDR3nt: TGTGCCAGCAGCCAAGACAGGGTGCGCTACACCTTC
abundance: -; j_gene: TRBJ2-1; d_gene: -; v_gene: TRBV5-1; CDR3aa: CASSSSGYPYNEQFF; CDR3nt: TGCGCCAGCAGCTCGAGCGGGTACCCCTACAATGAGCAGTTCTTC
abundance: -; j_gene: TRBJ2-7; d_gene: -; v_gene: TRBV12-3/TRBV12-4; CDR3aa: CASSPLGAGLTYEQYF; CDR3nt: TGTGCCAGCAGTCCCCTAGGGGCGGGTCTAACCTACGAGCAGTACTTC
abundance: many; j_gene: TRBJ2-1; d_gene: -; v_gene: TRBV19; CDR3aa: CASSLGGSYNEQFF; CDR3nt: TGTGCCAGTAGTCTGGGAGGCTCCTACAATGAGCAGTTCTTC
abundance: many; j_gene: TRBJ2-3; d_gene: TRBD1; v_gene: TRBV11-3; CDR3aa: CASSDGDRNTDTQYF; CDR3nt: TGTGCCAGCAGCGACGGGGACAGAAACACAGATACGCAGTATTTT
abundance: -; j_gene: TRBJ2-5; d_gene: -; v_gene: TRBV30; CDR3aa: CAWSDPTAPGTQYF; CDR3nt: TGTGCCTGGAGTGACCCGACAGCCCCGGGGACCCAGTACTTC
abundance: few; j_gene: TRBJ2-7; d_gene: -; v_gene: TRBV7-8; CDR3aa: CASFLTISDYKDYEQYF; CDR3nt: TGTGCCAGCTTCCTCACCATTAGCGACTATAAGGACTACGAGCAGTACTTC
abundance: few; j_gene: TRBJ2-2; d_gene: -; v_gene: TRBV20-1; CDR3aa: CSARGTVNTGELFF; CDR3nt: TGCAGTGCCCGCGGGACAGTTAACACCGGGGAGCTGTTTTTT
abundance: -; j_gene: TRBJ2-2; d_gene: TRBD1; v_gene: TRBV11-1; CDR3aa: CASSPRTGATGELFF; CDR3nt: TGTGCCAGCAGCCCAAGGACAGGAGCCACCGGGGAGCTGTTTTTT
abundance: -; j_gene: TRBJ2-1; d_gene: -; v_gene: TRBV6-2/TRBV6-3; CDR3aa: CASSSQGGYNEQFF; CDR3nt: TGTGCCAGCAGTTCCCAGGGGGGCTACAATGAGCAGTTCTTC
abundance: many; j_gene: TRBJ2-2; d_gene: TRBD1; v_gene: TRBV9; CDR3aa: CASSAQGAFGELFF; CDR3nt: TGTGCCAGCAGCGCCCAGGGGGCCTTCGGGGAGCTGTTTTTT
abundance: -; j_gene: TRBJ2-3; d_gene: -; v_gene: TRBV4-1; CDR3aa: CASSQAPGTLARDTQYF; CDR3nt: TGCGCCAGCAGCCAAGCCCCTGGGACGCTAGCCAGAGATACGCAGTATTTT
abundance: few; j_gene: TRBJ2-5; d_gene: TRBD2; v_gene: TRBV11-2; CDR3aa: CASSLSMGEGETQYF; CDR3nt: TGTGCCAGCAGCTTATCGATGGGGGAGGGGGAGACCCAGTACTTC
abundance: many; j_gene: TRBJ2-1; d_gene: -; v_gene: TRBV4-2; CDR3aa: CASSQQRSPYNEQFF; CDR3nt: TGTGCCAGCAGCCAACAGAGGTCTCCCTACAATGAGCAGTTCTTC
abundance: few; j_gene: TRBJ1-2; d_gene: -; v_gene: TRBV7-2; CDR3aa: CASSPDGAYGYTF; CDR3nt: TGTGCCAGCAGCCCTGATGGGGCCTATGGCTACACCTTC
abundance: many; j_gene: TRBJ2-7; d_gene: TRBD2; v_gene: TRBV6-6; CDR3aa: CASSSLAGGPWDEQYF; CDR3nt: TGTGCCAGCAGTTCACTAGCGGGAGGGCCATGGGACGAGCAGTACTTC
abundance: many; j_gene: TRBJ2-1; d_gene: -; v_gene: TRBV6-6; CDR3aa: CASTPGASNEQFF; CDR3nt: TGTGCCAGCACCCCAGGGGCTAGCAATGAGCAGTTCTTC
abundance: many; j_gene: TRBJ1-1; d_gene: -; v_gene: TRBV11-2; CDR3aa: CASSSNPFGQGETEAFF; CDR3nt: TGTGCCAGCAGCTCTAACCCATTCGGGCAGGGAGAAACTGAAGCTTTCTTT
abundance: few; j_gene: TRBJ2-7; d_gene: TRBD2; v_gene: TRBV18; CDR3aa: CASSPSSGRDYEQYF; CDR3nt: TGTGCCAGCTCACCGTCTAGCGGGAGGGACTACGAGCAGTACTTC